The 24 T cell receptor beta chains below come from one sample, sequenced in a study of blood T cell repertoires in COVID-19. TCRdb keeps only in-frame clones here, not all; method: immunoSEQ multiplex PCR. The table lists hundreds of thousands of clones, 88% of them singletons. The source material was PBMCs or T cells enriched from blood (not recorded which). These TCRs come from a woman between 25 and 40 years old who had recovered from COVID-19.

V gene TRBV15 combines with J gene TRBJ1-4, with D unresolved. Per the germline V gene, CDR1 is LNHNV and CDR2 is YYDKDF (reference sequence). CDR3 size: 14 residues. V was clipped by 2 bases and J by 4 bases, with 8 bases between them. The CDR3 sequence is CATSRNSLNEKLFF. CDR3 in DNA: TGTGCCACCAGCAGAAACAGCCTTAATGAAAAACTGTTTTTT.

This chain uses TRBV28 with TRBJ1-6; no clear D gene. With 5 bases removed from V and 8 bases from J, the gap between germline ends came to 7 bases. Per the germline V gene, CDR1 is MDHEN and CDR2 is SYDVKM. The CDR3 covers 12 residues. CDR3 DNA sequence: TGTGCCAGCAGTCTACTTGATTCACCCCTCCACTTT. This translates into CASSLLDSPLHF.

The V gene is TRBV28, the J gene TRBJ2-7; 11 nucleotides line up with TRBD2. CDR3 size: 16 residues. Per germline, CDR1 MDHEN and CDR2 SYDVKM. With 6 bases clipped from V and 2 bases from J, the junction kept 9 bases outside the gene matches. The CDR3 bases are TGTGCCAGCAGCACGCCGGGACTAGCGGTCCCCTACGAGCAGTACTTC. It translates to CASSTPGLAVPYEQYF.

V usage is TRBV5-1 and J usage is TRBJ1-6; TRBD1 agrees at 7 bases. V shed 4 bases and J 7 bases; nucleotides not matched to a gene: 17. The CDR3 covers 18 residues. Germline CDR1 is SGHRS and CDR2 is YFSETQ. The CDR3 DNA is TGCGCCAGCAGCCTAGAATCACCTTCGACAGGGTCCAATTCACCCCTCCACTTT. This gives the protein CASSLESPSTGSNSPLHF.

This chain uses TRBV12-3 or TRBV12-4 with TRBJ2-5; D perhaps matches TRBD1 (6 bases). There are 13 residues in the CDR3. V lost 6 bases and J 4 bases, leaving 12 bases between the germline ends. The CDR3 protein is CASRGGGVETQYF. The CDR3 nucleotides read TGTGCCAGCAGGGGTGGGGGCGTAGAGACCCAGTACTTC.

The J gene is TRBJ2-7, the V gene TRBV6-2 or TRBV6-3; D remains unclear. The CDR3 totals 14 residues. Germline assignment: CDR1 MNHEY and CDR2 SVGEGT. Trimming shortened V by 5 bases and J by 5 bases, and 16 bases separated the two germline ends. The CDR3 is CASSQNVLGDEQYF. CDR3 bases: TGTGCCAGCAGTCAAAACGTCCTGGGCGACGAGCAGTACTTC.

The chain combines TRBV7-3 with TRBJ2-7, with no clear D. The CDR3 length is 15 residues. V lost 0 bases to trimming and J lost 2 bases, with 11 bases between them. Germline assignment: CDR1 SGHTA and CDR2 FQGTGA. The DNA of the CDR3 is TGTGCCAGCAGCTTAACTGCGGCAACCGCCTACGAGCAGTACTTC. The encoded protein is CASSLTAATAYEQYF.

The rearrangement links TRBV6-2 or TRBV6-3 to TRBJ1-2; D is uncertain. The CDR3 contains 13 residues. CDR1 MNHEY and CDR2 SVGEGT come from the germline V gene. The V end was cut by 6 bases, the J end by 5 bases, with 13 bases between. The CDR3 DNA follows: TGTGCCAGCAGCCCGCGACGAGGTTATGGCTACACCTTC. Its protein is CASSPRRGYGYTF.

As DNA, the CDR3 is TGTGCCAGCTCACCAAGGGGGGGGTCTGAGCAGTACTTC. It encodes CASSPRGGSEQYF. The chain couples TRBV18 to TRBJ2-7, with a possible D match to TRBD2 (7 bases). V was clipped by 2 bases and J by 7 bases, with 12 bases between them. Germline V lookup: CDR1 KGHSH, CDR2 LQKENI. This CDR3 comprises 13 residues.

This clone was seen once. This rearrangement joins TRBV9 to TRBJ2-3, with D possibly being TRBD1 (5 bases). CDR1 and CDR2 (germline): SGDLS, YYNGEE. V was clipped by 4 bases and J by 5 bases, with 20 bases between them. This CDR3 comprises 16 residues. CDR3 in DNA: TGTGCCAGCAGCCAGGGCCCTCCCGTGCGAGTAGATACGCAGTATTTT. Its translation: CASSQGPPVRVDTQYF.

This chain uses TRBV15 with TRBJ1-2, with 9 positions matching TRBD1. CDR3 length: 17 amino acids. Germline-derived CDR1 and CDR2 are LNHNV and YYDKDF (reference sequence). With V trimmed by 0 bases and J by 7 bases, 12 bases remained unmatched. The CDR3 region is CATSRDGPTGQGAGYTF. The CDR3, as DNA: TGTGCCACCAGCAGAGATGGCCCCACGGGACAGGGTGCTGGCTACACCTTC. Combining the CDR3 with reference TRBV15 and TRBJ1-2 gives the whole variable domain DAMVIQNPRYQVTQFGKPVTLSCSQTLNHNVMYWYQQKSSQAPKLLFHYYDKDFNNEADTPDNFQSRRPNTSFCFLDIRSPGLGDTAMYLCATSRDGPTGQGAGYTFGSGTRLTVV.

V and J are TRBV15 and TRBJ2-3, with 8 bases fitting TRBD1. This CDR3 has 16 residues. The J segment lost 0 bases and the V segment lost 3 bases, leaving 5 bases of the junction unmatched. From germline, CDR1 is LNHNV and CDR2 YYDKDF (reference sequence). CDR3 residues: CATSRTGDSSTDTQYF. DNA of the CDR3: TGTGCCACCAGCAGGACAGGGGATTCTAGCACAGATACGCAGTATTTT.

This chain uses TRBV9 with TRBJ1-2, with a weak D call TRBD1 (6 bases). CDR1 and CDR2 (germline): SGDLS, YYNGEE. The V and J ends lost 8 bases and 5 bases respectively, with 10 bases between them. This CDR3 spans 11 amino acids. CDR3 in amino acids: CASQGRYGYTF. In DNA, the CDR3 is TGTGCCAGTCAGGGGCGGTATGGCTACACCTTC.

The rearrangement links TRBV5-6 to TRBJ1-1; D uncertain. Germline V CDR1 and CDR2: SGHDT, YYEEEE. Between the trimmed V and J ends, which lost 4 bases and 7 bases, there was a span of 11 bases. There are 12 residues in the CDR3. The CDR3 coding sequence is TGTGCCAGCAGCGCAACGGGGAGTGAAGCTTTCTTT. Its protein is CASSATGSEAFF.

This chain connects TRBV9 to TRBJ1-6; D unresolved. V gave up 6 bases and J gave up 13 bases, with 17 bases separating them. CDR3 size: 13 residues. From germline, CDR1 is SGDLS and CDR2 YYNGEE. The CDR3 region is CASTRSPRSPLHF. DNA for the CDR3: TGTGCCAGCACCCGGAGCCCCCGGTCGCCCCTCCACTTT.

This chain links TRBV18 with TRBJ2-1; D uncertain. The CDR3 extends over 16 amino acids. In germline, CDR1 is KGHSH, CDR2 LQKENI. Trimming took off 2 bases at V and 2 bases at J, with 13 bases between the two ends. CDR3 DNA: TGTGCCAGCTCACCAACGACAAGGCTCCCCTACAATGAGCAGTTCTTC. Protein product: CASSPTTRLPYNEQFF.

CDR3 sequence (DNA): TGTGCCAGTAGTACGACCGGGACAGGAATTGAAAAACTGTTTTTT. Protein: CASSTTGTGIEKLFF. The gene calls are TRBV19 and TRBJ1-4, with TRBD1 identical over 8 bases. Germline trimming cut 4 bases from V and 7 bases from J; bases unmatched to any gene: 8. Germline V gene sequence: CDR1 LNHDA, CDR2 SQIVND (reference sequence). This CDR3 spans 15 amino acids.

V is TRBV7-3 and J is TRBJ2-1, with 12 bases that match TRBD2. There are 18 residues in the CDR3. Unmatched junction bases numbered 7, after V lost 1 base and J lost 3 bases. Germline-derived CDR1 and CDR2 are SGHTA and FQGTGA. CDR3 amino acids: CASSLSPSGRALYNEQFF. In nucleotides, the CDR3 is TGTGCCAGCAGCTTAAGTCCTAGCGGGAGGGCCCTCTACAATGAGCAGTTCTTC.

The rearrangement joins TRBV7-6 to TRBJ2-7, with 9 bases identical to TRBD2. The V gene end was trimmed by 3 bases and the J gene end by 2 bases; junction bases not matched to a gene: 8. This CDR3 has 16 amino acids. Looked up from germline, CDR1 is SGHVS and CDR2 is FNYEAQ. The CDR3 nucleotides are TGTGCCAGCAGCTTTGGTCCTAGCGGGGAGCCCTACGAGCAGTACTTC. This translates into CASSFGPSGEPYEQYF.

This chain links TRBV5-1 with TRBJ1-3; perhaps TRBD1 as D (5 bases). The length of the CDR3 is 20 residues. V lost 4 bases and J 0 bases, leaving 26 bases between the germline ends. From germline, CDR1 is SGHRS and CDR2 YFSETQ. CDR3 coding DNA: TGCGCCAGCAGCCCGTTGGGGGGGTCCCTGCCTGCCCCCTCTGGAAACACCATATATTTT. Translated, it gives CASSPLGGSLPAPSGNTIYF.

This chain uses TRBV14 with TRBJ2-7, with 9 positions matching TRBD1. The V segment lost 5 bases and the J segment 6 bases; nucleotides outside the gene matches: 8. The length of the CDR3 is 14 residues. Germline V gene data show CDR1 as SGHDN and CDR2 as FVKESK. The CDR3: CASSYTSTGGEQYF. CDR3 nucleotide sequence: TGTGCCAGCAGCTACACCTCGACAGGGGGCGAGCAGTACTTC.

The chain is built from TRBV13 and TRBJ2-1; TRBD1 aligns across 10 bases. V was clipped by 4 bases and J by 14 bases; unmatched bases: 5. In germline, CDR1 is PRHDT, CDR2 FYEKMQ (reference sequence). This CDR3 comprises 12 residues. This CDR3 reads CASSSDRGREFF. CDR3 nucleotides: TGTGCCAGCAGCTCCGACAGGGGGCGCGAGTTCTTC. The full variable domain, its missing parts supplied by reference TRBV13 and TRBJ2-1, is AAGVIQSPRHLIKEKRETATLKCYPIPRHDTVYWYQQGPGQDPQFLISFYEKMQSDKGSIPDRFSAQQFSDYHSELNMSSLELGDSALYFCASSSDRGREFFGPGTRLTVL.

The chain is built from TRBV2 and TRBJ1-1; TRBD1 agrees at 7 bases. The length of the CDR3 is 13 residues. Looked up from germline, CDR1 is SNHLY and CDR2 is FYNNEI. V gave up 6 bases and J gave up 3 bases; unmatched junction bases: 4. The CDR3 region is CASSADRDTEAFF. For the CDR3, the DNA is TGTGCCAGCAGCGCCGACAGGGACACTGAAGCTTTCTTT.

The chain employs TRBV19 and TRBJ2-1; 7 bases are shared with TRBD1. The CDR3 has 15 amino acids. CDR1 is LNHDA, CDR2 SQIVND, per germline (reference sequence). Trimming removed 8 bases from V and 8 bases from J; junction bases left unmatched: 15. CDR3 nucleotides: TGTGCCAGTGCCGTGGGGACAGTCCCCTCTTATGAGCAGTTCTTC. Translation: CASAVGTVPSYEQFF.